This T cell receptor (beta chain) was identified during a study of CD8+CD57+ T cells in acquired aplastic anemia. At the level of the study: Mean yield of DNA from sorted CD4+ and CD8+ cells was 3 to 3.5 ug. Study-level points and caveats: Patients and controls were found to share about 31 CD8+ CDR3 sequences. Levels of CD8+ Simpson's diversity were not significantly distinct in patients versus controls.

Both TCR beta VDJ combination and CDR3 sequence profiling were carried out. Genomic DNA was the template for this profiling. TCRdb independently ran MiXCR on the reads; one entry per CDR3 protein. Among 250,000 to 300,000 distinct CDR3 sequences, around 60% were seen once, and the ten largest hold 8%. As to this clonotype: No antigen is known for it. One junction end disagrees with the germline gene, perhaps due to a read error.

Germline V gene sequence: CDR1 SNHLY, CDR2 FYNNEI. The CDR3 totals 12 residues. The receptor's source is a human donor with severe aplastic anemia or a healthy control (not recorded which). What was sequenced was sorted CD4+, CD8+, or CD8+CD57+ T cells (not recorded which) from PBMCs. V and J are TRBV2 and TRBJ2-7; 9 bases fit TRBD1. In DNA, the CDR3 is TGTGCCAGCAGTGCCCGGGACAGGGATATGAACTTC. This translates into CASSARDRDMNF.